The 2 T cell receptor beta chains listed next were all sequenced from one sample in a study of cytomegalovirus exposure and HLA in healthy donors. Vbeta (60) and Jbeta (13) primers were used in the PCR. Sequencing was performed with immunoSEQ multiplex PCR; in TCRdb, only in-frame clones are kept and a portion is missing. Altogether about 170,000 clones are present, around 80% being singletons, with the ten largest covering around 4.9%. The specimen was PBMCs. These TCRs come from a man younger than 30 in good health and CMV-seronegative.

The chain couples TRBV27 to TRBJ1-4; 7 nucleotides match TRBD1. The V gene's germline CDR1 is MNHEY and CDR2 SMNVEV (reference sequence). The V gene end was trimmed by 5 bases and the J gene end by 2 bases; junction bases not matched to a gene: 5. CDR3 length: 15 residues. CDR3 in amino acids: CASSPWTGTNEKLFF. CDR3 sequence (DNA): TGTGCCAGCAGTCCGTGGACAGGTACTAATGAAAAACTGTTTTTT.

The count of this clone is one. The chain carries TRBV18 and TRBJ2-7; the D gene is possibly TRBD1 (6 bases). The CDR3 has 14 amino acids. With 5 bases removed from V and 0 bases from J, the gap between germline ends came to 11 bases. Germline-derived CDR1 and CDR2 are KGHSH and LQKENI. The CDR3 DNA reads as TGTGCCAGCTCAGCAGGGGTTCCCTCCTACGAGCAGTACTTC. Translating it yields CASSAGVPSYEQYF.